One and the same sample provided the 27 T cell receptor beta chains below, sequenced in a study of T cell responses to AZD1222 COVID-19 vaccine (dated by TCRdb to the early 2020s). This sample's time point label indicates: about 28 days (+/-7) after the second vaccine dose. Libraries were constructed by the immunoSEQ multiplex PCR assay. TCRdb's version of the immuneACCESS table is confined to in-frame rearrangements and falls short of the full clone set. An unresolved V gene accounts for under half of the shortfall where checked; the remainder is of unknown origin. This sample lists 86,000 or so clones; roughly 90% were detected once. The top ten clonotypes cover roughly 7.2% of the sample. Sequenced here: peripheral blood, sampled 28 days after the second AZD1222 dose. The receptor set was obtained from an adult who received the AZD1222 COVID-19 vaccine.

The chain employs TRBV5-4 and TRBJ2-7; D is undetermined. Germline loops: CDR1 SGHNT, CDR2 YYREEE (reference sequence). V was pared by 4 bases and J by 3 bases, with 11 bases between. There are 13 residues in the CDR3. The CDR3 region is CASSNRWDYEQYF. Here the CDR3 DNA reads TGTGCCAGCAGCAACCGGTGGGACTACGAGCAGTACTTC.

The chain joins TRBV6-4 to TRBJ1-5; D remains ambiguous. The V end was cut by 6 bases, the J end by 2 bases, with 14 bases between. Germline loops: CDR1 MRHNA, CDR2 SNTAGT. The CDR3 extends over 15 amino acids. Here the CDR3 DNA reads TGTGCCAGCAGGGCGCCGGACGCGGGCAATCAGCCCCAGCATTTT. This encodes CASRAPDAGNQPQHF.

CDR3 sequence reads: CAISERGGRQPQHF. The CDR3 nucleotides read TGTGCCATCAGTGAACGAGGGGGTCGGCAGCCCCAGCATTTT. This chain uses TRBV10-3 with TRBJ1-5; D is perhaps TRBD1 (6 bases). Germline V gene data show CDR1 as ENHRY and CDR2 as SYGVKD. Trimming took off 3 bases at V and 7 bases at J, with 13 bases between the two ends. The CDR3 sequence is 14 residues long.

CDR3 in DNA: TGTGCCAGCAGTTACTCGAGTATTTTGGGCAGGGGATTGAATGAGCAGTTCTTC. Protein product: CASSYSSILGRGLNEQFF. The gene calls are TRBV6-2 or TRBV6-3 and TRBJ2-1; tentative D call: TRBD1 (6 bases). Deletions cut 0 bases from V and 7 bases from J, with 22 bases between. Germline V gene sequence: CDR1 MNHEY, CDR2 SVGEGT. The length of the CDR3 is 18 residues.

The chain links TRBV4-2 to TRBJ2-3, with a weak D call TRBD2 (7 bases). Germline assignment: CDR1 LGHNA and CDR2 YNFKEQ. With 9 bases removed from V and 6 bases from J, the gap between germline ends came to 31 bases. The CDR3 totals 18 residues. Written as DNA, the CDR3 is TGTGCCAGGACCCGCCCCCCAACAGGGAGGGGAGTTGAGGATACGCAGTATTTT. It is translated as CARTRPPTGRGVEDTQYF.

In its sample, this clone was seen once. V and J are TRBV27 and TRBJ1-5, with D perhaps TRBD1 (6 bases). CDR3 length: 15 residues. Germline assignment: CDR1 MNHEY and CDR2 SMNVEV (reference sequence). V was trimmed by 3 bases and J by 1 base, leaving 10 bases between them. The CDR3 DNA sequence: TGTGCCAGCAGTTTTGGGGGGGGCAGCAATCAGCCCCAGCATTTT. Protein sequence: CASSFGGGSNQPQHF.

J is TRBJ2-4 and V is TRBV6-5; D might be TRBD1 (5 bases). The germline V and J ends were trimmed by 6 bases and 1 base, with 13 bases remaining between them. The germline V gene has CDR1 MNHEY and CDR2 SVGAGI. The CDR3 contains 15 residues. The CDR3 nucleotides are TGTGCCAGCAGCCAGGGCGGTGGGGCCAAAAACATTCAGTACTTC. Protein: CASSQGGGAKNIQYF.

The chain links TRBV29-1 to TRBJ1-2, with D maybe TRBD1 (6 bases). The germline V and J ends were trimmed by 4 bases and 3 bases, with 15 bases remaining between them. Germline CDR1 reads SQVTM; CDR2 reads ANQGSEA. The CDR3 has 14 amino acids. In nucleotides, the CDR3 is TGCAGCGTTGCCCTGGGGGCGAGGGACTATGGCTACACCTTC. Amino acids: CSVALGARDYGYTF.

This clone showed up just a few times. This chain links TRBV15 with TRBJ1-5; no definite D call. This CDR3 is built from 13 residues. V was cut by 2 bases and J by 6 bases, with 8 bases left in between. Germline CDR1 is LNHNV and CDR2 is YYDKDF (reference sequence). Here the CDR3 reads CATSRQYPQPQHF. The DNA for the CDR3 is TGTGCCACCAGCAGACAGTACCCTCAGCCCCAGCATTTT.

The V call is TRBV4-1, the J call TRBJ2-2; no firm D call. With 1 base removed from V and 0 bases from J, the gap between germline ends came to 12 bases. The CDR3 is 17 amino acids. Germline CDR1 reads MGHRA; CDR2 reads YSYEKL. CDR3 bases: TGCGCCAGCAGCCAAGTGGGCGTTACCTCGAACACCGGGGAGCTGTTTTTT. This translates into CASSQVGVTSNTGELFF.

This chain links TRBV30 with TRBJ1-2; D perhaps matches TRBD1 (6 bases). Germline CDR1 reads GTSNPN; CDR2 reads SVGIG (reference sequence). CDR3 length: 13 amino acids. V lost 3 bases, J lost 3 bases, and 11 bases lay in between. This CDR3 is CAWRFGGDYGYTF. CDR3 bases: TGTGCCTGGAGATTCGGGGGCGACTATGGCTACACCTTC.

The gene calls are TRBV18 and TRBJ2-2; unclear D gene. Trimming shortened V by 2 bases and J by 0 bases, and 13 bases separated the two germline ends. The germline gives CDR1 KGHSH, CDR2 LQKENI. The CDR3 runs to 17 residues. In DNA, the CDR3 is TGTGCCAGCTCACCAAATCCCCTTCTTACGAACACCGGGGAGCTGTTTTTT. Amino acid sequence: CASSPNPLLTNTGELFF.

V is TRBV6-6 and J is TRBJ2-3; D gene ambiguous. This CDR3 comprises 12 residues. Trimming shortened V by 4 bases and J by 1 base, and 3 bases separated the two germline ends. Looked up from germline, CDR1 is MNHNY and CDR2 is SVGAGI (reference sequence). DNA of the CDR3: TGTGCCAGCAGTTCGCGCACAGATACGCAGTATTTT. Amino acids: CASSSRTDTQYF.

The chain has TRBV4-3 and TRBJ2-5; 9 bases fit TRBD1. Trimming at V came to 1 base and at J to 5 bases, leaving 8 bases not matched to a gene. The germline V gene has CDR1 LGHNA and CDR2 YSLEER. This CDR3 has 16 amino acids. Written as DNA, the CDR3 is TGCGCCAGCAGCCAAGCAGGGACAGGGCTGTGGGAGACCCAGTACTTC. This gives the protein CASSQAGTGLWETQYF.

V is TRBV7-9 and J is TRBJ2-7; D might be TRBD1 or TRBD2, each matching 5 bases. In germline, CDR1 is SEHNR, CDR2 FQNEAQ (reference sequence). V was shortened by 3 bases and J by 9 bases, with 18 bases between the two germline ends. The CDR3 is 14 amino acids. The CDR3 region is CASSLGERIDGQYF. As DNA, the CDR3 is TGTGCCAGCAGCTTGGGGGAAAGGATTGACGGGCAGTACTTC.

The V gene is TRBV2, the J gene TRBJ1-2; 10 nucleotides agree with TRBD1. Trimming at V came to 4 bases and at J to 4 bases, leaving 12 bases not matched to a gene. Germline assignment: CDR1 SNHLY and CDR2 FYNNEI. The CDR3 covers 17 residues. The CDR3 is CASSGRDRGVSLYGYTF. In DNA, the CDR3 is TGTGCCAGCAGTGGCCGGGACAGGGGAGTCTCCCTCTATGGCTACACCTTC. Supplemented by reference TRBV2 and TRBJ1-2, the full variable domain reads EPEVTQTPSHQVTQMGQEVILRCVPISNHLYFYWYRQILGQKVEFLVSFYNNEISEKSEIFDDQFSVERPDGSNFTLKIRSTKLEDSAMYFCASSGRDRGVSLYGYTFGSGTRLTVV.

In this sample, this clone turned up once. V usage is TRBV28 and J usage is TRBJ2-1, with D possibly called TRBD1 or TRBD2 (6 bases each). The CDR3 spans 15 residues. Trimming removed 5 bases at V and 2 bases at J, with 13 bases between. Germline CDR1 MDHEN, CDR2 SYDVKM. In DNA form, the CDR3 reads TGTGCCAGCAGTCCCGGGGGCGCCGCCTACAATGAGCAGTTCTTC. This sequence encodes CASSPGGAAYNEQFF.

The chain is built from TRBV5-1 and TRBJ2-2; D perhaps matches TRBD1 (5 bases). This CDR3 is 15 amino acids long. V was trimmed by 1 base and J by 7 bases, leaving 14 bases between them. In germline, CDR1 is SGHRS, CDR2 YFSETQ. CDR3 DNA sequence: TGCGCCAGCAGCTTGAACGCCAGGGCAGGCGGGGAGCTGTTTTTT. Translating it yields CASSLNARAGGELFF.

The CDR3 is CASSFGTGLSTDTQYF. Here the CDR3 DNA reads TGTGCCAGCAGCTTTGGAACGGGACTCAGCACAGATACGCAGTATTTT. The chain couples TRBV5-6 to TRBJ2-3; D might be TRBD2 (6 bases). The V end was cut by 2 bases, the J end by 0 bases, with 13 bases between. Germline lookup yields CDR1 SGHDT and CDR2 YYEEEE. The CDR3 runs to 16 residues.

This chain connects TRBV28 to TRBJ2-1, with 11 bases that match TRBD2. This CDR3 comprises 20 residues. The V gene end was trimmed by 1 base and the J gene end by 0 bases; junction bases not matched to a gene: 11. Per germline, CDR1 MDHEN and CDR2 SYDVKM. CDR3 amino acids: CASSLFPWTSGLSSYNEQFF. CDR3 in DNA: TGTGCCAGCAGTTTATTCCCCTGGACTAGCGGGCTTAGCTCCTACAATGAGCAGTTCTTC. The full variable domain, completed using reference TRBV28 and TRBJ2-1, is DVKVTQSSRYLVKRTGEKVFLECVQDMDHENMFWYRQDPGLGLRLIYFSYDVKMKEKGDIPEGYSVSREKKERFSLILESASTNQTSMYLCASSLFPWTSGLSSYNEQFFGPGTRLTVL.

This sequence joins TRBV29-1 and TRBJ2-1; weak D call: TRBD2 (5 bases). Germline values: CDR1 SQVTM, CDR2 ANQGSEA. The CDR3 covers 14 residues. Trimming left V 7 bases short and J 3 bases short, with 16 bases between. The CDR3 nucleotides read TGCAGCGCTAGGACTCCCACAATCTACAATGAGCAGTTCTTC. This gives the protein CSARTPTIYNEQFF.

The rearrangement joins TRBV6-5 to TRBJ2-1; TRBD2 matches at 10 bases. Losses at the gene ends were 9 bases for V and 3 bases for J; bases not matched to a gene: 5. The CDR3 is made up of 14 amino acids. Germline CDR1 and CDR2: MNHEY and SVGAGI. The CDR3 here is CASKREGLYNEQFF. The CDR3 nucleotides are TGTGCCAGTAAGCGGGAGGGCCTCTACAATGAGCAGTTCTTC.

The DNA for the CDR3 is TGTGCCAGCAGCTTAGAGGGCAGCAACACTGAAGCTTTCTTT. Translating gives CASSLEGSNTEAFF. This chain uses TRBV7-6 with TRBJ1-1; D is unclear. Germline V gene sequence: CDR1 SGHVS, CDR2 FNYEAQ. Trimming took off 1 base at V and 2 bases at J, with 8 bases between the two ends. CDR3 length: 14 amino acids. Looking up the rest from reference TRBV7-6 and TRBJ1-1 gives the full variable domain: GAGVSQSPRYKVTKRGQDVALRCDPISGHVSLYWYRQALGQGPEFLTYFNYEAQQDKSGLPNDRFSAERPEGSISTLTIQRTEQRDSAMYRCASSLEGSNTEAFFGQGTRLTVV.

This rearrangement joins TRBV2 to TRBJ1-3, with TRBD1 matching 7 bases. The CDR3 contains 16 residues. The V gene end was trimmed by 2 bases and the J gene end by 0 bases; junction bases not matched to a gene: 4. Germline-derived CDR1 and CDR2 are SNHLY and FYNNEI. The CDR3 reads CASSERAGGSGNTIYF. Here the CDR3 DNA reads TGTGCCAGCAGTGAACGGGCAGGGGGCTCTGGAAACACCATATATTTT.

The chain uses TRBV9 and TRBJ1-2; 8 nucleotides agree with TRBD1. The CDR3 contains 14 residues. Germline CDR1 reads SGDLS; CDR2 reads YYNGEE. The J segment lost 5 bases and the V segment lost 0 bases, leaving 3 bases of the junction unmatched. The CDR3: CASSVDRQGYGYTF. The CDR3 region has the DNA TGTGCCAGCAGCGTAGACCGACAGGGGTATGGCTACACCTTC. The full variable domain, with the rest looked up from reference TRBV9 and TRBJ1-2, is DSGVTQTPKHLITATGQRVTLRCSPRSGDLSVYWYQQSLDQGLQFLIQYYNGEERAKGNILERFSAQQFPDLHSELNLSSLELGDSALYFCASSVDRQGYGYTFGSGTRLTVV.

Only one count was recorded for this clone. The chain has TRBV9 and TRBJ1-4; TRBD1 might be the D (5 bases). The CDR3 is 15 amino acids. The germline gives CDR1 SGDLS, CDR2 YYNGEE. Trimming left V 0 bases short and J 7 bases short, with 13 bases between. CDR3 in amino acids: CASSVGGTGLEKLFF. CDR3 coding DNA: TGTGCCAGCAGCGTAGGAGGGACTGGGCTTGAAAAACTGTTTTTT.

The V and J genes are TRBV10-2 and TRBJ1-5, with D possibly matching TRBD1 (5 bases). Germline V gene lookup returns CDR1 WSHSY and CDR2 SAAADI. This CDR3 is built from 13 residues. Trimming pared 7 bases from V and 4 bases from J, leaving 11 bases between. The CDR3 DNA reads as TGCGCCAGCACGGGGCACCTTAATCAGCCCCAGCATTTT. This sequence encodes CASTGHLNQPQHF.